This TCR beta chain came from a study of shared clonotypes between healthy human individuals. General observations from the study: The expectation was that sequencing depth would affect clonotype sharing among donors. Genetic and exposure-history diversity was limited by the few donors. The authors sampled blood alone, and tissue repertoires likely differ.

The table came from immunoSEQ multiplex PCR; TCRdb's copy has only in-frame clones and leaves some out. This table has roughly 500,000 clones, around 79% appearing once. This clone was picked up a small number of times. Its antigen is currently unknown. Germline CDR1 reads SEHNR; CDR2 reads FQNEAQ (reference sequence). V was clipped by 7 bases and J by 0 bases, with 10 bases between them. There are 14 residues in the CDR3. Recent vaccinations or acute infections were absent in the healthy HIV-negative adult donors. The chain combines TRBV7-9 with TRBJ2-1, with D perhaps TRBD1 or TRBD2 (5 bases each). The sequence was obtained from a woman in her forties in good health. Some clones in this sample may be carry-over from other donors' samples. The source material was PBMCs. Here the CDR3 reads CASIGESSYNEQFF. The CDR3 region has the DNA TGTGCCAGCATAGGGGAGAGCTCCTACAATGAGCAGTTCTTC.